This passage covers 5 T cell receptor beta chains from one sample sequenced in a study of cytomegalovirus exposure and HLA in healthy donors. PCR employed 60 Vbeta and 13 Jbeta primers. Only in-frame clones appear in the TCRdb table, and some are missing; sequencing was by immunoSEQ multiplex PCR. The table has more than 130,000 clones, 60% to 80% seen once. Sequenced sample: PBMCs. These receptor sequences come from a woman aged 45-65 years in good health and CMV-seronegative.

This clone was counted once. This rearrangement joins TRBV5-6 to TRBJ1-2; 8 bases are a match to TRBD1. With V trimmed by 8 bases and J by 6 bases, 15 bases remained unmatched. CDR1 is SGHDT, CDR2 YYEEEE, per germline. The CDR3 is 15 amino acids. The CDR3 DNA reads as TGTGCCAGTAAAGTGGGGACAGGAGGAAGGAATGGCTACACCTTC. Translating gives CASKVGTGGRNGYTF.

The V and J genes are TRBV2 and TRBJ2-2, with 9 bases aligning to TRBD2. After removal of 6 bases from V and 1 base from J, the junction contained 6 bases not matched to a gene. The length of the CDR3 is 16 residues. CDR1 and CDR2 (germline): SNHLY, FYNNEI. The CDR3 reads CASRSSGARNTGELFF. The CDR3 DNA reads TGTGCCAGCAGGTCTAGCGGGGCAAGGAACACCGGGGAGCTGTTTTTT.

The genes are TRBV7-6 and TRBJ2-2; a weak D match, TRBD1 (6 bases). The CDR3 has 15 amino acids. CDR1 is SGHVS and CDR2 is FNYEAQ in the germline V gene. The V end was cut by 7 bases, the J end by 2 bases, with 14 bases between. The CDR3 sequence is CASTGTTLNTGELFF. The CDR3 bases are TGTGCCAGCACCGGGACAACCCTTAACACCGGGGAGCTGTTTTTT.

This chain uses TRBV27 with TRBJ2-7, with D possibly being TRBD1 (6 bases). The CDR3 is made up of 16 amino acids. Per the germline V gene, CDR1 is MNHEY and CDR2 is SMNVEV (reference sequence). V was shortened by 5 bases and J by 5 bases, with 22 bases between the two germline ends. As DNA, the CDR3 is TGTGCCAGCAGTCCAAACCCACAGGGCTATGGGGACGAGCAGTACTTC. Its translation is CASSPNPQGYGDEQYF.

The V call is TRBV5-1, the J call TRBJ2-1, with TRBD2 as a possible D gene (5 bases). Per germline, CDR1 SGHRS and CDR2 YFSETQ. Trimming took off 1 base at V and 6 bases at J, with 5 bases between the two ends. The CDR3 runs 12 residues. CDR3 residues: CASSLSGNEQFF. Written as DNA, the CDR3 is TGCGCCAGCAGCTTGAGCGGCAATGAGCAGTTCTTC.